Listed here are 22 T cell receptor beta chains from one sample, sequenced in a study of TIL therapy for anti-PD-1-resistant metastatic lung cancer (dated by TCRdb to about 2021). Using bias-controlled multiplex PCR with the immunoSEQ v3 hsTCRB kit, the TCR beta CDR3 regions were amplified from genomic DNA. As stored in TCRdb, this immuneACCESS dataset retains in-frame rearrangements with V and J assigned. A fraction of the clones does not appear; measured against another copy, unresolved V genes explain less than half of the discrepancy, and the remainder lacks a known reason. The sample table lists about 36,000 clones, roughly 70% of them with a count of one. About 5.7% of the sample is held by the ten biggest clonotypes. This specimen's time point label, per the study, means: pre-treatment sample, taken before nivolumab and TIL therapy. This specimen consisted of blood, obtained at baseline. These receptors came from a person aged 25 to 85 with non-small cell lung cancer.

The CDR3 sequence is CASSTGQGSNQPQHF. The CDR3 nucleotides are TGTGCCAGTAGTACCGGACAGGGTAGCAATCAGCCCCAGCATTTT. The chain links TRBV19 to TRBJ1-5; 8 bases line up with TRBD1. Germline loops: CDR1 LNHDA, CDR2 SQIVND (reference sequence). The CDR3 extends over 15 amino acids. V lost 4 bases, J lost 0 bases, and 2 bases stayed unmatched.

The chain uses TRBV5-6 and TRBJ2-7; 12 bases fit TRBD2. The CDR3 covers 18 residues. Germline V gives CDR1 SGHDT, CDR2 YYEEEE. Trimming cost V 0 bases and J 5 bases; bases outside gene matches: 12. CDR3 in amino acids: CASSLGPPSGGARHEQYF. In nucleotides, the CDR3 is TGTGCCAGCAGCTTGGGCCCCCCTAGCGGGGGGGCCCGACACGAGCAGTACTTC.

This chain connects TRBV18 to TRBJ1-5; no clear D. Trimming stripped 0 bases from V and 5 bases from J, with 8 bases between. Germline-derived CDR1 and CDR2 are KGHSH and LQKENI. CDR3 length: 14 amino acids. DNA for the CDR3: TGTGCCAGCTCACCACCAGGGAACCATCAGCCCCAGCATTTT. Amino acids: CASSPPGNHQPQHF.

V and J are TRBV11-2 and TRBJ1-5, with TRBD1 as a possible D gene (5 bases). V lost 1 base and J lost 4, with 11 bases in between. Per germline, CDR1 SGHAT and CDR2 FQNNGV. The CDR3 contains 15 residues. As DNA, the CDR3 is TGTGCCAGCAGCTTAGGGGATCAGGGTAATCAGCCCCAGCATTTT. It yields the protein CASSLGDQGNQPQHF.

This chain joins TRBV28 and TRBJ2-1; D is perhaps TRBD2 (8 bases). The germline V gene encodes CDR1 MDHEN and CDR2 SYDVKM. Trimming stripped 7 bases from V and 10 bases from J, with 20 bases between. The CDR3 has 14 amino acids. CDR3 residues: CASNVGGLAGEQFF. As DNA, the CDR3 is TGTGCCAGCAACGTAGGGGGCTTAGCGGGGGAGCAGTTCTTC. Combining the CDR3 with reference TRBV28 and TRBJ2-1 gives the whole variable domain DVKVTQSSRYLVKRTGEKVFLECVQDMDHENMFWYRQDPGLGLRLIYFSYDVKMKEKGDIPEGYSVSREKKERFSLILESASTNQTSMYLCASNVGGLAGEQFFGPGTRLTVL.

In the case of this clone: The sample has other DNA sequences that encode this CDR3 too. The chain employs TRBV5-4 and TRBJ1-4; D unresolved. CDR1 SGHNT and CDR2 YYREEE come from the germline V gene (reference sequence). CDR3 length: 12 residues. V shed 4 bases and J shed 4 bases, with 5 bases lying between them. CDR3 sequence: CASSRRNEKLFF. Written as DNA, the CDR3 is TGTGCCAGCAGCCGCCGTAATGAAAAACTGTTTTTT.

The chain couples TRBV13 to TRBJ2-7; D call uncertain. CDR1 is PRHDT, CDR2 FYEKMQ, per germline (reference sequence). The CDR3 loop spans 15 amino acids. V lost 8 bases to trimming and J lost 0 bases, with 17 bases between them. The CDR3 protein is CASPISLRSSYEQYF. CDR3 coding DNA: TGTGCCAGCCCAATCTCTTTGCGGAGCTCCTACGAGCAGTACTTC.

The chain is built from TRBV14 and TRBJ1-1, with 7 bases that match TRBD1. V lost 6 bases, J lost 4 bases, and 5 bases stayed unmatched. The V gene's germline CDR1 is SGHDN and CDR2 FVKESK. The CDR3 is 13 amino acids. CDR3 protein: CASRFSGGTEAFF. The CDR3 nucleotides read TGTGCCAGCAGATTTTCAGGGGGCACTGAAGCTTTCTTT.

V gene TRBV6-6 combines with J gene TRBJ1-4; D uncertain. Germline CDR1 MNHNY, CDR2 SVGAGI (reference sequence). V was pared by 5 bases and J by 8 bases, with 21 bases between. This CDR3 spans 16 amino acids. As DNA, the CDR3 is TGTGCCAGCAGTATGGGAGCCCGGACTGGCGACGAAAAACTGTTTTTT. As protein: CASSMGARTGDEKLFF.

This sequence joins TRBV4-3 and TRBJ1-3; the D gene is possibly TRBD1 (6 bases). The CDR3 is made up of 15 amino acids. V was clipped by 3 bases and J by 0 bases, with 9 bases between them. Germline lookup yields CDR1 LGHNA and CDR2 YSLEER. The CDR3 sequence is CASSHWTDSGNTIYF. The CDR3 DNA is TGCGCCAGCAGCCACTGGACAGACTCTGGAAACACCATATATTTT.

The V and J genes are TRBV6-6 and TRBJ2-7; 10 nucleotides line up with TRBD2. The ends lost 6 bases at V and 7 bases at J; junction bases unmatched: 12. From germline, CDR1 is MNHNY and CDR2 SVGAGI (reference sequence). The CDR3 is made up of 15 amino acids. CDR3 DNA sequence: TGTGCCAGCAGCAAGACTAGCGGGCCCTCCAAGGAGCAGTACTTC. Translated, it gives CASSKTSGPSKEQYF.

V usage is TRBV5-7 and J usage is TRBJ2-7; 8 positions match TRBD1. TRBV5-7 is an ORF, and what it does is uncertain. CDR3 length: 16 amino acids. V shed 2 bases and J 4 bases; nucleotides not matched to a gene: 11. The CDR3 is CASSFSDRGCRYEQYF. The CDR3 DNA follows: TGTGCCAGCAGCTTCAGTGACAGGGGATGTCGGTACGAGCAGTACTTC.

The gene calls are TRBV19 and TRBJ2-2; TRBD1 might be the D (5 bases). The CDR3 contains 16 residues. V was trimmed by 2 bases and J by 1 base, leaving 11 bases between them. CDR1 and CDR2 from the germline V gene are LNHDA and SQIVND (reference sequence). The CDR3 reads CASSIKGAGNTGELFF. CDR3 nucleotide sequence: TGTGCCAGTAGTATAAAAGGGGCAGGGAACACCGGGGAGCTGTTTTTT. The variable domain in full, completed from reference TRBV19 and TRBJ2-2, reads DGGITQSPKYLFRKEGQNVTLSCEQNLNHDAMYWYRQDPGQGLRLIYYSQIVNDFQKGDIAEGYSVSREKKESFPLTVTSAQKNPTAFYLCASSIKGAGNTGELFFGEGSRLTVL.

This chain links TRBV7-2 with TRBJ2-1; 10 bases fit TRBD2. The CDR3 contains 16 residues. Germline-derived CDR1 and CDR2 are SGHTA and FQGNSA. Germline trimming cut 4 bases from V and 7 bases from J; bases unmatched to any gene: 10. CDR3 amino acids: CASSSSLAGTANEQFF. In DNA, the CDR3 is TGTGCCAGCAGCTCATCACTAGCGGGGACTGCGAATGAGCAGTTCTTC.

This sequence joins TRBV7-3 and TRBJ2-2, with D uncertain. The germline V gene has CDR1 SGHTA and CDR2 FQGTGA. The CDR3 contains 13 residues. The V end was cut by 2 bases, the J end by 5 bases, with 6 bases between. In DNA form, the CDR3 reads TGTGCCAGCAGCTTAGAACGAACCGGGGAGCTGTTTTTT. As protein: CASSLERTGELFF.

This chain connects TRBV6-5 to TRBJ1-6, with a weak D call TRBD1 (5 bases). CDR1 is MNHEY, CDR2 SVGAGI, per germline. The CDR3 consists of 15 residues. Trimming pared 0 bases from V and 13 bases from J, leaving 16 bases between. CDR3 sequence (DNA): TGTGCCAGCAGTTACTCGGGGCTGGGGGGATCCCCCCTCCACTTT. It yields the protein CASSYSGLGGSPLHF.

This clone appeared a few times. The rearrangement joins TRBV7-2 to TRBJ2-6, with D unresolved. The CDR3 sequence is 14 residues long. Germline CDR1 SGHTA, CDR2 FQGNSA. The V and J ends lost 5 bases and 0 bases respectively, with 5 bases between them. The CDR3 sequence: CASSTASGANVLTF. Here the CDR3 DNA reads TGTGCCAGCAGCACCGCCTCTGGGGCCAACGTCCTGACTTTC.

This sequence joins TRBV7-3 and TRBJ1-2, with D tentatively TRBD1 (5 bases). CDR3 length equals 14 residues. Per germline, CDR1 SGHTA and CDR2 FQGTGA. V lost 5 bases, J lost 8 bases, and 18 bases lay in between. CDR3 residues: CASSPQSGTSGYTF. CDR3 DNA: TGTGCCAGCAGCCCTCAGTCCGGGACTTCGGGCTACACCTTC.

This chain joins TRBV25-1 and TRBJ2-7; 10 bases fit TRBD1. CDR3 size: 14 residues. Trimming removed 4 bases from V and 4 bases from J; junction bases left unmatched: 4. Germline lookup yields CDR1 MGHDK and CDR2 SYGVNS. CDR3 region: CASSGDRGIYEQYF. The CDR3 region has the DNA TGTGCCAGCAGTGGGGACAGGGGAATTTACGAGCAGTACTTC.

The chain is built from TRBV7-3 and TRBJ1-6, with D uncertain. Germline values: CDR1 SGHTA, CDR2 FQGTGA. Deletions cut 5 bases from V and 14 bases from J, with 16 bases between. The CDR3 runs 13 residues. CDR3 sequence (DNA): TGTGCCAGCAGCGAAAGCCAGACTAGTGCCCTCCACTTT. This translates into CASSESQTSALHF.

The table lists this clone with a few counts. This chain joins TRBV15 and TRBJ2-3, with D possibly matching TRBD1 (7 bases). The CDR3 covers 15 residues. The V end was cut by 5 bases, the J end by 3 bases, with 15 bases between. Germline V CDR1 and CDR2: LNHNV, YYDKDF (reference sequence). CDR3 region: CATSPRAGGTDTQYF. CDR3 nucleotide sequence: TGTGCCACCAGCCCCCGGGCAGGGGGGACAGATACGCAGTATTTT.

This chain connects TRBV15 to TRBJ2-1; perhaps TRBD1 as D (5 bases). V was cut by 4 bases and J by 5 bases, with 15 bases left in between. Germline assignment: CDR1 LNHNV and CDR2 YYDKDF (reference sequence). The CDR3 covers 15 residues. CDR3 sequence reads: CATSTRQRQDNEQFF. In DNA form, the CDR3 reads TGTGCCACCAGCACCCGACAGCGCCAAGACAATGAGCAGTTCTTC.